These T cell receptor beta chains were read from a single sample in a study of blood T cell repertoires in COVID-19. Profiled with immunoSEQ multiplex PCR; TCRdb holds only in-frame clones, not every one. The sample carries 250,000 or so clones, around 82% recorded once. The sequencing input was peripheral blood. These receptors were collected from a woman in her sixties or seventies with acute or convalescent COVID-19. Both conserved end residues are part of each CDR3. D genes are given only for firm matches. Clone size appears in some rows only: once, few, many, or a class for an expanded clone.

CDR3: CASSVQGISNQPQHF; DNA: TGTGCCAGCAGTGTACAGGGGATTAGTAATCAGCCCCAGCATTTT; D: TRBD1; size: -; J: TRBJ1-5; V: TRBV2; length: 15
CDR3: CASSKTTRDSNYGYTF; DNA: TGTGCCAGCAGTAAAACAACCCGGGACAGCAACTATGGCTACACCTTC; D: -; size: -; J: TRBJ1-2; V: TRBV21-1; length: 16
CDR3: CASSSWGSGDLLDTQYF; DNA: TGTGCCAGCAGCTCCTGGGGAAGCGGGGACCTTCTCGATACGCAGTATTTT; D: TRBD2; size: few; J: TRBJ2-3; V: TRBV5-4; length: 17
CDR3: CASSSGTALYNEQFF; DNA: TGTGCCAGCAGTTCCGGGACTGCCCTTTACAATGAGCAGTTCTTC; D: -; size: -; J: TRBJ2-1; V: TRBV7-9; length: 15
CDR3: CASSVGPLVPYNEQFF; DNA: TGTGCCAGCAGCGTAGGCCCACTAGTGCCCTACAATGAGCAGTTCTTC; D: -; size: -; J: TRBJ2-1; V: TRBV9; length: 16
CDR3: CASSSQGKTTNEKLFF; DNA: TGTGCCAGCAGCTCACAGGGGAAGACAACTAATGAAAAACTGTTTTTT; D: TRBD1; size: -; J: TRBJ1-4; V: TRBV5-8; length: 16
CDR3: CASTKLKWSGDSGNTIYF; DNA: TGTGCCAGCACGAAACTGAAATGGTCCGGGGACTCTGGAAACACCATATATTTT; D: -; size: -; J: TRBJ1-3; V: TRBV5-8; length: 18
CDR3: CATSAGTAYEQYF; DNA: TGTGCCACCAGTGCCGGGACAGCCTACGAGCAGTACTTC; D: TRBD1; size: -; J: TRBJ2-7; V: TRBV24-1; length: 13
CDR3: CSARDLAEAFF; DNA: TGCAGTGCTAGAGATCTGGCAGAAGCTTTCTTT; D: -; size: -; J: TRBJ1-1; V: TRBV20-1; length: 11
CDR3: CASSLGRGPYNEQFF; DNA: TGTGCCAGCAGCTTAGGCAGGGGACCCTACAATGAGCAGTTCTTC; D: -; size: few; J: TRBJ2-1; V: TRBV7-2; length: 15
CDR3: CASTPSPGLAGEETQYF; DNA: TGTGCCAGCACCCCCTCGCCGGGACTAGCGGGGGAAGAGACCCAGTACTTC; D: TRBD2; size: -; J: TRBJ2-5; V: TRBV6-2/TRBV6-3; length: 17
CDR3: CASSPAMGSTDTQYF; DNA: TGTGCCAGCAGCCCCGCGATGGGCTCTACAGATACGCAGTATTTT; D: -; size: -; J: TRBJ2-3; V: TRBV7-2; length: 15
CDR3: CASSARAGGTNEKLFF; DNA: TGTGCCAGCAGCGCGCGGGCAGGGGGCACTAATGAAAAACTGTTTTTT; D: TRBD1; size: -; J: TRBJ1-4; V: TRBV7-2; length: 16
CDR3: CASGPWSYEQYF; DNA: TGTGCCAGCGGCCCGTGGTCCTACGAGCAGTACTTC; D: -; size: -; J: TRBJ2-7; V: TRBV28; length: 12
CDR3: CAISERGNEQFF; DNA: TGTGCCATCAGTGAGAGGGGCAATGAGCAGTTCTTC; D: -; size: once; J: TRBJ2-1; V: TRBV10-3; length: 12
CDR3: CAGQGSENSPLHF; DNA: TGTGCCGGGCAGGGATCGGAGAATTCACCCCTCCACTTT; D: -; size: -; J: TRBJ1-6; V: TRBV2; length: 13
CDR3: CASSRENRIAGRYTDTQYF; DNA: TGTGCCAGTAGTAGAGAAAACCGAATAGCGGGGCGCTACACAGATACGCAGTATTTT; D: TRBD2; size: -; J: TRBJ2-3; V: TRBV19; length: 19
CDR3: CASSYRPYDEKLFF; DNA: TGTGCCAGCAGTTACAGGCCCTACGATGAAAAACTGTTTTTT; D: -; size: few; J: TRBJ1-4; V: TRBV28; length: 14
CDR3: CSATTGINSPLHF; DNA: TGCAGCGCCACTACAGGGATTAATTCACCCCTCCACTTT; D: -; size: -; J: TRBJ1-6; V: TRBV29-1; length: 13
CDR3: CASTGGGYGYTF; DNA: TGTGCCAGCACGGGGGGCGGCTATGGCTACACCTTC; D: -; size: -; J: TRBJ1-2; V: TRBV2; length: 12
CDR3: CASSIEARGRTGELFF; DNA: TGTGCCAGTAGTATAGAGGCCAGGGGGCGCACCGGGGAGCTGTTTTTT; D: TRBD1; size: few; J: TRBJ2-2; V: TRBV19; length: 16
CDR3: CASSPGGPNTF; DNA: TGTGCCAGCTCACCAGGGGGCCCCAACACCTTC; D: -; size: -; J: TRBJ1-2; V: TRBV18; length: 11
CDR3: CSASGDSNTGELFF; DNA: TGCAGTGCTAGTGGGGACAGTAACACCGGGGAGCTGTTTTTT; D: TRBD1; size: -; J: TRBJ2-2; V: TRBV20-1; length: 14
CDR3: CASSLALIWRNQPQHF; DNA: TGTGCCAGCAGCTTAGCGCTAATATGGCGGAATCAGCCCCAGCATTTT; D: -; size: -; J: TRBJ1-5; V: TRBV7-4; length: 16
CDR3: CATTGAGELFF; DNA: TGTGCCACAACAGGGGCCGGGGAGCTGTTTTTT; D: TRBD1; size: few; J: TRBJ2-2; V: TRBV3-1/TRBV3-2; length: 11
CDR3: CASSLRGAYSNQPQHF; DNA: TGTGCCAGCAGCTTGCGGGGGGCTTATAGCAATCAGCCCCAGCATTTT; D: -; size: -; J: TRBJ1-5; V: TRBV5-5; length: 16
CDR3: CASSYSGGTGGYTF; DNA: TGTGCCAGCAGTTACTCCGGGGGGACGGGTGGCTACACCTTC; D: -; size: -; J: TRBJ1-2; V: TRBV6-5; length: 14
CDR3: CASSGGQGRSPLHF; DNA: TGTGCCAGCAGTGGCGGACAGGGAAGGTCACCCCTCCACTTT; D: TRBD1; size: few; J: TRBJ1-6; V: TRBV27; length: 14
CDR3: CASSEMGQGNEKLFF; DNA: TGTGCCAGCAGTGAAATGGGTCAGGGCAATGAAAAACTGTTTTTT; D: -; size: -; J: TRBJ1-4; V: TRBV2; length: 15
CDR3: CASSSDSQGGTEAFF; DNA: TGTGCCAGCAGCTCGGACTCACAGGGTGGGACTGAAGCTTTCTTT; D: -; size: -; J: TRBJ1-1; V: TRBV11-2; length: 15
CDR3: CATSPPSPNTGELFF; DNA: TGTGCCACCAGCCCCCCAAGCCCCAACACCGGGGAGCTGTTTTTT; D: -; size: -; J: TRBJ2-2; V: TRBV24-1; length: 15
CDR3: CASSPYGSGNTIYF; DNA: TGTGCCAGCAGCCCCTATGGCTCTGGAAACACCATATATTTT; D: -; size: -; J: TRBJ1-3; V: TRBV5-5; length: 14
CDR3: CASSEGAFNSPLHF; DNA: TGTGCCAGCAGCGAAGGAGCATTTAATTCACCCCTCCACTTT; D: -; size: -; J: TRBJ1-6; V: TRBV5-4; length: 14
CDR3: CASSSGQGYTPYEQYF; DNA: TGCGCCAGCAGCTCAGGACAGGGGTATACTCCCTACGAGCAGTACTTC; D: TRBD1; size: -; J: TRBJ2-7; V: TRBV5-1; length: 16
CDR3: CASSVGQGAYGYTF; DNA: TGTGCCAGCAGCGTAGGACAGGGGGCCTATGGCTACACCTTC; D: TRBD1; size: -; J: TRBJ1-2; V: TRBV9; length: 14
CDR3: CASSQQDRVGLFF; DNA: TGTGCCAGCAGCCAGCAAGACAGGGTGGGACTGTTTTTT; D: TRBD1; size: -; J: TRBJ1-4; V: TRBV3-1/TRBV3-2; length: 13
CDR3: CASSKGQGANEKLFF; DNA: TGTGCCAGCAGCAAAGGACAGGGGGCTAATGAAAAACTGTTTTTT; D: -; size: -; J: TRBJ1-4; V: TRBV21-1; length: 15
CDR3: CASSARDSRRSPLHF; DNA: TGCGCCAGCAGCGCTCGGGACTCCAGAAGGTCACCCCTCCACTTT; D: -; size: -; J: TRBJ1-6; V: TRBV5-1; length: 15
CDR3: CAISESQGRNEQYF; DNA: TGTGCCATCAGTGAGTCGCAGGGTAGAAACGAGCAGTACTTC; D: -; size: -; J: TRBJ2-7; V: TRBV10-3; length: 14
CDR3: CASSQGAGGPYEQYF; DNA: TGCGCCAGCAGCCAAGGGGCAGGGGGCCCCTACGAGCAGTACTTC; D: TRBD1; size: -; J: TRBJ2-7; V: TRBV4-3; length: 15
CDR3: CASSSTREGNTIYF; DNA: TGTGCCAGCAGCTCGACCAGGGAAGGAAACACCATATATTTT; D: -; size: -; J: TRBJ1-3; V: TRBV11-3; length: 14
CDR3: CASSPGTGAEAFF; DNA: TGTGCCAGCAGTCCCGGGACAGGAGCTGAAGCTTTCTTT; D: TRBD1; size: -; J: TRBJ1-1; V: TRBV3-1/TRBV3-2; length: 13
CDR3: CASTIDRVKGYTF; DNA: TGTGCCAGCACAATAGACAGGGTAAAAGGCTACACCTTC; D: TRBD1; size: -; J: TRBJ1-2; V: TRBV7-2; length: 13
CDR3: CATEVRITQRSPLHF; DNA: TGTGCCACCGAGGTTAGGATAACCCAACGTTCACCCCTCCACTTT; D: -; size: few; J: TRBJ1-6; V: TRBV27; length: 15
CDR3: CAISGQGVNTEAFF; DNA: TGTGCCATCAGTGGACAGGGGGTGAACACTGAAGCTTTCTTT; D: TRBD1; size: once; J: TRBJ1-1; V: TRBV10-3; length: 14
CDR3: CASSRITGNTEAFF; DNA: TGTGCCAGCAGCCGAATTACAGGGAACACTGAAGCTTTCTTT; D: -; size: few; J: TRBJ1-1; V: TRBV3-1/TRBV3-2; length: 14
CDR3: CASPGQGSRTEAFF; DNA: TGTGCCAGCCCGGGACAGGGATCGCGCACTGAAGCTTTCTTT; D: TRBD1; size: -; J: TRBJ1-1; V: TRBV6-5; length: 14
CDR3: CASSKTGTKEQFF; DNA: TGTGCCAGCAGTAAGACAGGGACCAAGGAGCAGTTCTTC; D: TRBD1; size: -; J: TRBJ2-1; V: TRBV7-9; length: 13
CDR3: CASSGQLDEKLFF; DNA: TGTGCCAGCAGCGGACAGCTGGATGAAAAACTGTTTTTT; D: -; size: -; J: TRBJ1-4; V: TRBV2; length: 13
CDR3: CASSWDTSTDTQYF; DNA: TGTGCCAGCAGCTGGGACACGAGCACAGATACGCAGTATTTT; D: -; size: -; J: TRBJ2-3; V: TRBV9; length: 14
CDR3: CASRPGDRAYEQYF; DNA: TGCGCCAGCAGGCCCGGCGACAGGGCCTACGAGCAGTACTTC; D: TRBD1; size: -; J: TRBJ2-7; V: TRBV10-2; length: 14
CDR3: CASSEERGGITDTQYF; DNA: TGTGCCAGCAGTGAAGAGCGGGGGGGCATCACAGATACGCAGTATTTT; D: TRBD2; size: -; J: TRBJ2-3; V: TRBV2; length: 16
CDR3: CASSEHPRPTASTDTQYF; DNA: TGCGCCAGCAGTGAGCACCCTCGACCGACAGCTAGCACAGATACGCAGTATTTT; D: -; size: -; J: TRBJ2-3; V: TRBV10-1; length: 18
CDR3: CASSQGGGPYEQYF; DNA: TGTGCCAGCAGCCAAGGGGGAGGCCCCTACGAGCAGTACTTC; D: -; size: -; J: TRBJ2-7; V: TRBV3-1/TRBV3-2; length: 14
CDR3: CASSVGEGRAGYTF; DNA: TGTGCCAGCAGCGTAGGGGAGGGGAGGGCTGGCTACACCTTC; D: -; size: -; J: TRBJ1-2; V: TRBV9; length: 14
CDR3: CASSLVGGDTEAFF; DNA: TGCGCCAGCAGCTTGGTGGGAGGAGACACTGAAGCTTTCTTT; D: -; size: -; J: TRBJ1-1; V: TRBV5-1; length: 14
CDR3: CASSQGGAGPQHF; DNA: TGTGCCAGCTCACAAGGGGGCGCCGGGCCCCAGCATTTT; D: TRBD1; size: -; J: TRBJ1-5; V: TRBV18; length: 13